This T cell receptor beta chain was captured by sequencing in a study of regulatory T cells in long-lasting Graves disease. Building of the TCR beta libraries involved iRepertoire HTBI primers and Arm-PCR of CDR3 regions. TCRdb re-called the multiplex PCR reads with MiXCR, one entry per CDR3 protein. The sample lists hundreds of thousands of distinct CDR3 sequences; about 16% were seen once. This clonotype turned up a few times. Time point meaning: newly diagnosed GD, antithyroid drugs for less than 3 months. Extracted PBMC RNA gave rise to the TCR library. These data are also associated with another study on T cells in Graves' hyperthyroidism and ophthalmopathy.

The source material was peripheral blood mononuclear cells (PBMCs), sampled at new diagnosis, from a patient treated with antithyroid drugs. The clonotype was recovered from a young woman with Graves disease.

CDR3 coding DNA: TGTGCCAGCAGCTCCCAGGTCGTGGGAGAGACCCAGTACTTC. Translated, it gives CASSSQVVGETQYF. The V gene is TRBV5-5, the J gene TRBJ2-5; D remains unclear. The CDR3 runs 14 residues. Germline V gene sequence: CDR1 SGHKS, CDR2 YYEKEE (reference sequence). V was clipped by 3 bases and J by 4 bases, with 13 bases between them.